Each of the 27 T cell receptor beta chains below was sequenced from the same sample in a study of blood T cell repertoires in COVID-19 (dated by TCRdb to 2018 to 2021). To prepare the library, the immunoSEQ multiplex PCR assay was applied. Here the immuneACCESS table is served through TCRdb, limited to in-frame sequences with V and J called. Missing clones are a known gap in these copies; in checked studies unresolved V genes cover under half, and the rest lacks a known reason. This sample has roughly 180,000 clones in its table, and approximately 82% of those were observed once. The ten largest clones capture roughly 4.5% of the sample. Sequencing was carried out using PBMCs or T cells enriched from blood (not recorded which). The receptors originated from a woman aged 50 to 65 who had recovered from COVID-19.

The rearrangement links TRBV27 to TRBJ2-7, with 7 bases aligning to TRBD2. Germline loops: CDR1 MNHEY, CDR2 SMNVEV (reference sequence). The CDR3 is 14 amino acids. V was pared by 2 bases and J by 2 bases, with 3 bases of the junction left unmatched. The CDR3, as DNA: TGTGCCAGCAGTTTAAGTGCGGGAGCCTACGAGCAGTACGTC. It yields the protein CASSLSAGAYEQYV.

The chain has TRBV7-7 and TRBJ2-3; TRBD2 aligns across 13 bases. The J segment lost 2 bases and the V segment lost 1 base, leaving 3 bases of the junction unmatched. CDR1 is SSHAT, CDR2 FNYEAQ, per germline (reference sequence). The length of the CDR3 is 17 residues. The CDR3 loop is CASSLGGTSGTTDTQYF. The CDR3 DNA reads as TGTGCCAGCAGCTTAGGGGGGACTAGCGGGACCACAGATACGCAGTATTTT.

This chain uses TRBV30 with TRBJ1-2, with 7 nucleotides matching TRBD1. CDR1 and CDR2 (germline): GTSNPN, SVGIG (reference sequence). V lost 3 bases, J lost 8 bases, and 6 bases stayed unmatched. This CDR3 spans 12 amino acids. The CDR3 DNA follows: TGTGCCTGGAGCGGACAGGCGGGGGGCTACACCTTC. Its translation is CAWSGQAGGYTF.

The gene calls are TRBV14 and TRBJ2-2; no clear D. Germline-derived CDR1 and CDR2 are SGHDN and FVKESK. The CDR3 runs 16 residues. Trimming stripped 3 bases from V and 0 bases from J, with 11 bases between. The chain's CDR3 is CASSHKRRSNTGELFF. The DNA of the CDR3 is TGTGCCAGCAGCCATAAGCGACGGTCGAACACCGGGGAGCTGTTTTTT.

CDR3 region: CASSQDLPLLGTGGEQFF. The CDR3 coding sequence is TGCGCCAGCAGCCAAGATTTGCCCCTCCTAGGGACGGGGGGTGAGCAGTTCTTC. J is TRBJ2-1 and V is TRBV4-3; 7 bases agree with TRBD2. The V and J ends lost 0 bases and 9 bases, in that order; junction bases with no gene match: 17. This CDR3 region has 18 residues. Germline CDR1 reads LGHNA; CDR2 reads YSLEER.

The CDR3 DNA reads TGTGCCAGCAGCAAACTACCGACTAATGAAAAACTGTTTTTT. Its protein product is CASSKLPTNEKLFF. The chain links TRBV7-9 to TRBJ1-4; no definite D call. V was cut by 5 bases and J by 2 bases, with 9 bases left in between. The germline CDR1 and CDR2 sequences are SEHNR and FQNEAQ (reference sequence). The CDR3 has 14 amino acids. The variable domain in full, with the rest retrieved from reference TRBV7-9 and TRBJ1-4, is DTGVSQNPRHKITKRGQNVTFRCDPISEHNRLYWYRQTLGQGPEFLTYFQNEAQLEKSRLLSDRFSAERPKGSFSTLEIQRTEQGDSAMYLCASSKLPTNEKLFFGSGTQLSVL.

There are a few counts of this clone. The chain is built from TRBV30 and TRBJ1-2; D uncertain. The CDR3 has 15 residues. CDR1 is GTSNPN, CDR2 SVGIG, per germline (reference sequence). V lost 1 base and J 0 bases, leaving 12 bases between the germline ends. The CDR3: CAWSDPGSANYGYTF. CDR3 bases: TGTGCCTGGAGTGACCCGGGGTCCGCTAACTATGGCTACACCTTC.

This rearrangement joins TRBV28 to TRBJ2-5; possible D gene TRBD2, 5 bases. The CDR3 covers 17 residues. The V and J ends lost 1 base and 2 bases respectively, with 17 bases between them. The germline V gene has CDR1 MDHEN and CDR2 SYDVKM. The DNA for the CDR3 is TGTGCCAGCAGTTTATACGCCTTCGGGGTTGGTCAAGAGACCCAGTACTTC. This codes for CASSLYAFGVGQETQYF.

This clone is a singleton in its sample. The chain links TRBV7-3 to TRBJ2-1, with D perhaps matching TRBD1 (6 bases). The CDR3 is made up of 14 amino acids. The germline V gene encodes CDR1 SGHTA and CDR2 FQGTGA. V lost 4 bases to trimming and J lost 7 bases, with 14 bases between them. The CDR3 is CASSYGQPGNEQFF. The CDR3 coding sequence is TGTGCCAGCAGCTACGGACAGCCTGGGAATGAGCAGTTCTTC. The full variable domain, rest sourced from reference TRBV7-3 and TRBJ2-1, is GAGVSQTPSNKVTEKGKYVELRCDPISGHTALYWYRQSLGQGPEFLIYFQGTGAADDSGLPNDRFFAVRPEGSVSTLKIQRTERGDSAVYLCASSYGQPGNEQFFGPGTRLTVL.

This chain links TRBV18 with TRBJ1-1; TRBD1 matches 7 bases. The CDR3 has 15 amino acids. The germline gives CDR1 KGHSH, CDR2 LQKENI. Trimming removed 1 base from V and 4 bases from J; junction bases left unmatched: 6. As DNA, the CDR3 is TGTGCCAGCTCACCACAGCGGCAGGGGGGCACTGAAGCTTTCTTT. It yields the protein CASSPQRQGGTEAFF. The whole variable domain, remainder taken from reference TRBV18 and TRBJ1-1, is NAGVMQNPRHLVRRRGQEARLRCSPMKGHSHVYWYRQLPEEGLKFMVYLQKENIIDESGMPKERFSAEFPKEGPSILRIQQVVRGDSAAYFCASSPQRQGGTEAFFGQGTRLTVV.

This clone occurred once. The V gene is TRBV7-2, the J gene TRBJ2-1; 14 positions match TRBD2. The CDR3 has 15 amino acids. Germline assignment: CDR1 SGHTA and CDR2 FQGNSA. Trimming removed 7 bases from V and 12 bases from J; junction bases left unmatched: 11. The CDR3: CASINRLAGGHRQFF. Here the CDR3 DNA reads TGTGCCAGCATCAACCGACTAGCGGGGGGGCATCGGCAGTTCTTC.

CDR3 sequence: CASRATGRSRNTIYF. The CDR3 DNA reads TGTGCCAGCAGGGCGACAGGGCGGTCGAGAAACACCATATATTTT. The chain recombines TRBV3-1 (or the pseudogene TRBV3-2) with TRBJ1-3; TRBD1 aligns across 7 bases. This CDR3 is built from 15 residues. V was clipped by 6 bases and J by 5 bases; unmatched bases: 10. CDR1 is LGHDT and CDR2 is YNNKEL in the germline V gene (reference sequence).

This clone was observed a handful of times. The chain carries TRBV5-1 and TRBJ1-1, with D perhaps TRBD1 (5 bases). V lost 4 bases to trimming and J lost 11 bases, with 18 bases between them. Germline CDR1 reads SGHRS; CDR2 reads YFSETQ. The length of the CDR3 is 13 residues. The CDR3 is CASSPTRSGMAFF. The CDR3, as DNA: TGCGCCAGCAGCCCGACACGGTCAGGGATGGCTTTCTTT.

The chain couples TRBV2 to TRBJ1-2, with D unresolved. The CDR3 loop spans 12 amino acids. Looked up from germline, CDR1 is SNHLY and CDR2 is FYNNEI. With 4 bases removed from V and 5 bases from J, the gap between germline ends came to 8 bases. Here the CDR3 reads CASSVRDYGYTF. CDR3 nucleotides: TGTGCCAGCAGTGTACGGGATTATGGCTACACCTTC. The variable domain in full, completed from reference TRBV2 and TRBJ1-2, reads EPEVTQTPSHQVTQMGQEVILRCVPISNHLYFYWYRQILGQKVEFLVSFYNNEISEKSEIFDDQFSVERPDGSNFTLKIRSTKLEDSAMYFCASSVRDYGYTFGSGTRLTVV.

The DNA for the CDR3 is TGCAGCGCATCAGGGGGCATGAACACTGAAGCTTTCTTT. Translation: CSASGGMNTEAFF. The gene calls are TRBV29-1 and TRBJ1-1; 8 bases align to TRBD1. Per germline, CDR1 SQVTM and CDR2 ANQGSEA. V dropped 7 bases and J dropped 0; count of bases not matched to a gene: 4. The CDR3 consists of 13 residues.

The chain combines TRBV7-2 with TRBJ1-5, with D unresolved. Trimming took 1 base from V and 0 from J, leaving 13 bases between them. Germline V gene data show CDR1 as SGHTA and CDR2 as FQGNSA. This CDR3 is built from 17 residues. This CDR3 is CASSLEVRLYSNQPQHF. The CDR3 nucleotides read TGTGCCAGCAGCTTAGAAGTCCGGTTATATAGCAATCAGCCCCAGCATTTT.

The V call is TRBV6-5, the J call TRBJ1-5, with 8 bases fitting TRBD1. This CDR3 is built from 14 residues. The V and J ends lost 7 bases and 4 bases, in that order; junction bases with no gene match: 6. Germline assignment: CDR1 MNHEY and CDR2 SVGAGI. CDR3 in DNA: TGTGCCAGCACAGGGGGCGCCGGGAATCAGCCCCAGCATTTT. Protein: CASTGGAGNQPQHF.

This chain connects TRBV6-2 or TRBV6-3 to TRBJ1-1; no definite D call. V dropped 2 bases and J dropped 7 bases, with 5 bases sitting between them. CDR1 is MNHEY, CDR2 SVGEGT, per germline. The CDR3 covers 11 residues. The CDR3 DNA reads as TGTGCCAGCAGTTACGAGTTTGAAGCTTTCTTT. Translating it yields CASSYEFEAFF.

V and J are TRBV7-3 and TRBJ2-3, with 8 bases that match TRBD1. V shed 6 bases, J shed 4 bases, and the junction held 6 bases outside the gene matches. From germline, CDR1 is SGHTA and CDR2 FQGTGA. CDR3 length: 14 residues. In DNA form, the CDR3 reads TGTGCCAGCAGGGACAGGGTATCAGCAGATACGCAGTATTTT. It encodes CASRDRVSADTQYF.

This rearrangement joins TRBV3-1 (or the pseudogene TRBV3-2) to TRBJ2-3, with no clear D. From germline, CDR1 is LGHDT and CDR2 YNNKEL (reference sequence). CDR3 size: 14 residues. V shed 3 bases and J shed 0 bases, with 7 bases lying between them. Written as DNA, the CDR3 is TGTGCCAGCAGCCACGGTCGTAGCACAGATACGCAGTATTTT. This codes for CASSHGRSTDTQYF.

The chain joins TRBV3-1 (or the pseudogene TRBV3-2) to TRBJ2-1; 8 bases map to TRBD2. Germline V gene lookup returns CDR1 LGHDT and CDR2 YNNKEL (reference sequence). The CDR3 has 15 residues. V was pared by 4 bases and J by 8 bases, with 10 bases of the junction left unmatched. Written as DNA, the CDR3 is TGTGCCAGCAGCCCCATGAGCGGGAGTTGGGATGAGCAGTTCTTC. Protein sequence: CASSPMSGSWDEQFF.

J is TRBJ2-7 and V is TRBV2, with TRBD1 identical over 10 bases. The CDR3 sequence is 13 residues long. In germline, CDR1 is SNHLY, CDR2 FYNNEI. V shed 6 bases, J shed 7 bases, and the junction held 6 bases outside the gene matches. This CDR3 reads CASRREGQGEQYV. CDR3 DNA sequence: TGTGCCAGCAGGAGAGAGGGACAGGGGGAGCAGTACGTC.

This rearrangement joins TRBV21-1 to TRBJ2-5; TRBD1 reflects the table's D call only, with no check against the DNA. TRBV21-1 is a documented pseudogene. The CDR3 extends over 15 amino acids. The CDR3 DNA follows: TGTGCCAGCAGCAAAGAGGACAGGGCGGGTGAGACCCAGTACTTC. Amino acid sequence: CASSKEDRAGETQYF.

The gene calls are TRBV7-9 and TRBJ2-3; 12 bases align to TRBD2. Germline CDR1 and CDR2: SEHNR and FQNEAQ (reference sequence). V gave up 6 bases and J gave up 4 bases; unmatched junction bases: 11. The CDR3 runs 17 residues. CDR3 sequence reads: CASSPMGLAGGADTQYF. In DNA form, the CDR3 reads TGTGCCAGCAGTCCGATGGGACTAGCGGGTGGCGCAGATACGCAGTATTTT.

This clone was seen just once. The CDR3 coding sequence is TGTGCCAGCAGCCCGGACAGGGGCCGCACAGATACGCAGTATTTT. Translation: CASSPDRGRTDTQYF. This chain joins TRBV7-3 and TRBJ2-3; 9 bases map to TRBD1. The CDR3 length is 15 residues. Losses at the gene ends were 5 bases for V and 1 base for J; bases not matched to a gene: 4. Germline CDR1 reads SGHTA; CDR2 reads FQGTGA.

V is TRBV19 and J is TRBJ2-5; 7 positions agree with TRBD1. The CDR3 is 14 amino acids. The V and J ends lost 5 bases and 2 bases, in that order; junction bases with no gene match: 5. The germline gives CDR1 LNHDA, CDR2 SQIVND (reference sequence). The CDR3 DNA is TGTGCCAGTAGTGTACGACAGGGACAAGAGACCCAGTACTTC. Amino acid sequence: CASSVRQGQETQYF. Drawing the rest from reference TRBV19 and TRBJ2-5, the complete variable domain is DGGITQSPKYLFRKEGQNVTLSCEQNLNHDAMYWYRQDPGQGLRLIYYSQIVNDFQKGDIAEGYSVSREKKESFPLTVTSAQKNPTAFYLCASSVRQGQETQYFGPGTRLLVL.

A single count supports this clone. The J gene is TRBJ2-5, the V gene TRBV11-3; a possible D gene is TRBD2 (5 bases). The CDR3 has 14 residues. V dropped 5 bases and J dropped 4 bases, with 14 bases sitting between them. Germline V lookup: CDR1 SGHNT, CDR2 YENEEA. In DNA form, the CDR3 reads TGTGCCAGCAGCGGGGTGGTCAGCGGAGAGACCCAGTACTTC. As protein: CASSGVVSGETQYF.